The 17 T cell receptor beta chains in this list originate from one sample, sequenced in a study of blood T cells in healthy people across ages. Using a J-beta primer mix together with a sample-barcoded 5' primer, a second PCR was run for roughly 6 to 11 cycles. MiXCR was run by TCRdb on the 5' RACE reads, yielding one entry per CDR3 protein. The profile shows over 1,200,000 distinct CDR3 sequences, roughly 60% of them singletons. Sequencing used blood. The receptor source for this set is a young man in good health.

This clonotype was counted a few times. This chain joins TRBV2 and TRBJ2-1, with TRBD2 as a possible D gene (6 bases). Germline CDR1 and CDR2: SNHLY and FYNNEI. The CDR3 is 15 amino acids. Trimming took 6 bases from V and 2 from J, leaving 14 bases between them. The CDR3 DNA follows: TGTGCCAGCAGGGTTAGCGGTACTACCTACAATGAGCAGTTCTTC. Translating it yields CASRVSGTTYNEQFF. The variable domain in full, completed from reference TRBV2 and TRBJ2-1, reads EPEVTQTPSHQVTQMGQEVILRCVPISNHLYFYWYRQILGQKVEFLVSFYNNEISEKSEIFDDQFSVERPDGSNFTLKIRSTKLEDSAMYFCASRVSGTTYNEQFFGPGTRLTVL.

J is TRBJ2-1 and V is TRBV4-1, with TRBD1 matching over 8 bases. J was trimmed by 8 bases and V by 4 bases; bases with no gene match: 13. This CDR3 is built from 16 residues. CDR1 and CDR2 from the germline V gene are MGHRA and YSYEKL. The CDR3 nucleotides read TGCGCCAGCAGCCCTAGGACAGGGCAGGGCAGGGATGAGCAGTTCTTC. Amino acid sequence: CASSPRTGQGRDEQFF.

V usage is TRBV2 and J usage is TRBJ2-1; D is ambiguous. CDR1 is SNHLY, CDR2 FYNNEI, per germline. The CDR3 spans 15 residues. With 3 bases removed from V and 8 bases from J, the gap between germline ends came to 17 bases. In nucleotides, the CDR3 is TGTGCCAGCAGTGATCCACCCTTTGGACCCGATGAGCAGTTCTTC. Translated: CASSDPPFGPDEQFF.

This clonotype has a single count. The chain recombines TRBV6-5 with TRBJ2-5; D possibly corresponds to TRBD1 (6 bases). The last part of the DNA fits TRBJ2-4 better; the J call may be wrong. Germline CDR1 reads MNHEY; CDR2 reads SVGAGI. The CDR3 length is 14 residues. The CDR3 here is CASSPPTGKNIQYF. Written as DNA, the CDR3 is TGTGCCAGCAGTCCTCCCACAGGGAAAAACATTCAGTACTTC.

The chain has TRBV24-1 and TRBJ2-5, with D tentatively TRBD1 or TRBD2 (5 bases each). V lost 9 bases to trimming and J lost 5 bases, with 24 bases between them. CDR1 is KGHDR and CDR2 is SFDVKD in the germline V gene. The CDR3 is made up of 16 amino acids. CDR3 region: CATSVGESAVWETQYF. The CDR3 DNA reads TGTGCCACCTCGGTGGGGGAAAGTGCGGTCTGGGAGACCCAGTACTTC.

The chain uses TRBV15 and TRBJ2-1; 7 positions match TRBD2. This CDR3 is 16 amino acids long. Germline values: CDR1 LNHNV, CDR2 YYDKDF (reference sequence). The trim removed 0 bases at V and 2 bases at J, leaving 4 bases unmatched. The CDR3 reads CATSRDWGGTYNEQFF. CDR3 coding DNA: TGTGCCACCAGCAGAGATTGGGGGGGAACCTACAATGAGCAGTTCTTC.

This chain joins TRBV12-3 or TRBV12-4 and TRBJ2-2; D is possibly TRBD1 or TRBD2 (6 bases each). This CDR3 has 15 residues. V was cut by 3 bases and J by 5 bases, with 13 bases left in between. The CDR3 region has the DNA TGTGCCAGCAGTTTGACTAGAGGGGGGACCGGGGAGCTGTTTTTT. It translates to CASSLTRGGTGELFF.

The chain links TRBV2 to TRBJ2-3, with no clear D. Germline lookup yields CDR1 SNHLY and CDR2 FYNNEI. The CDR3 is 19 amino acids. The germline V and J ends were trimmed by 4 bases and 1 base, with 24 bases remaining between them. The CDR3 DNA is TGTGCCAGCAGTGTGGGAAGGCAGGCCACAGTTTTCCGCACAGATACGCAGTATTTT. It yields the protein CASSVGRQATVFRTDTQYF.

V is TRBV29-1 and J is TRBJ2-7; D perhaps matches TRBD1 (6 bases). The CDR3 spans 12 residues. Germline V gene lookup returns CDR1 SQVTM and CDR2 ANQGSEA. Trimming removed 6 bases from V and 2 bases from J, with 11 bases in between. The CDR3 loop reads CSVGQRAYEQYF. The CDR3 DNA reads TGCAGCGTAGGACAGAGAGCCTACGAGCAGTACTTC.

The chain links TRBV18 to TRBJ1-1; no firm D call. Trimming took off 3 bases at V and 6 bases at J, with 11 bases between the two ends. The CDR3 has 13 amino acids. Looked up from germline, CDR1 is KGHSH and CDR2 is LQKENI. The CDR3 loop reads CASSPVFEAEAFF. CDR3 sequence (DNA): TGTGCCAGCTCACCTGTATTCGAAGCTGAAGCTTTCTTT.

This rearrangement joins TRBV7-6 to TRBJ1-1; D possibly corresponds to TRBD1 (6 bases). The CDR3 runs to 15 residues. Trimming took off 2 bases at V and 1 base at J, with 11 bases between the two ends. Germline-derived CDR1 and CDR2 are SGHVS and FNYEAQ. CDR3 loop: CASSLNSGANTEAFF. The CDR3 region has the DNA TGTGCCAGCAGCTTAAATTCGGGGGCGAACACTGAAGCTTTCTTT. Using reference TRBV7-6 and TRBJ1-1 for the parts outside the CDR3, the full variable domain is GAGVSQSPRYKVTKRGQDVALRCDPISGHVSLYWYRQALGQGPEFLTYFNYEAQQDKSGLPNDRFSAERPEGSISTLTIQRTEQRDSAMYRCASSLNSGANTEAFFGQGTRLTVV.

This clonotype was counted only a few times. In DNA, the CDR3 is TGTGCCATCAGTGAGATTGGGGGGCGCGATGAGCAGTTCTTC. This codes for CAISEIGGRDEQFF. The rearrangement joins TRBV10-3 to TRBJ2-1; D is possibly TRBD1 or TRBD2 (6 bases each). The CDR3 consists of 14 residues. The V gene lost 2 bases and the J gene lost 8 bases, with 13 bases spanning the gap. Germline CDR1 and CDR2: ENHRY and SYGVKD.

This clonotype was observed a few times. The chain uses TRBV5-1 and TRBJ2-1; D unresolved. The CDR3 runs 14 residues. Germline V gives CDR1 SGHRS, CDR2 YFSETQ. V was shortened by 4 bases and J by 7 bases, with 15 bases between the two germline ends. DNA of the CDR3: TGCGCCAGCAGCCAAGGCCTCGAAAGGAATGAGCAGTTCTTC. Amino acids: CASSQGLERNEQFF.

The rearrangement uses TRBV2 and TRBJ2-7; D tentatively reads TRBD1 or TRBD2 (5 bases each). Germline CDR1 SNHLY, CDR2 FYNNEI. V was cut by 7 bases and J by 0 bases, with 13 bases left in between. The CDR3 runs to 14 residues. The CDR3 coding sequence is TGTGCCAGCATACCCGGGACGTCCTCCTACGAGCAGTACTTC. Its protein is CASIPGTSSYEQYF.

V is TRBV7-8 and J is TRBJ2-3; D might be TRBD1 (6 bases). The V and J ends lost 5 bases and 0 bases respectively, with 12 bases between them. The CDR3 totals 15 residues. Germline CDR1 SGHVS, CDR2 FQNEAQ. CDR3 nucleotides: TGTGCCAGCAGCCGACCGGGACAAAGCACAGATACGCAGTATTTT. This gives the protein CASSRPGQSTDTQYF.

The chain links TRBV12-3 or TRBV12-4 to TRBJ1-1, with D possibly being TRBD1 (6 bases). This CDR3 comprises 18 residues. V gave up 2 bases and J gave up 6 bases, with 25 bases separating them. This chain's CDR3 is CASSLLRGVGERGAEAFF. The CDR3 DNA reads TGTGCCAGCAGTTTATTGAGGGGGGTGGGGGAGAGAGGCGCTGAAGCTTTCTTT.

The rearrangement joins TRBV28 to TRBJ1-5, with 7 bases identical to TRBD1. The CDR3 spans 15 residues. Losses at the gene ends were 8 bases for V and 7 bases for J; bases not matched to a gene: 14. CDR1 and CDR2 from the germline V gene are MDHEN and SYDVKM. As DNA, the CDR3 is TGTGCCAGCGGATTTCCCGGCCAGGGGGACCAGCCCCAGCATTTT. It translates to CASGFPGQGDQPQHF.